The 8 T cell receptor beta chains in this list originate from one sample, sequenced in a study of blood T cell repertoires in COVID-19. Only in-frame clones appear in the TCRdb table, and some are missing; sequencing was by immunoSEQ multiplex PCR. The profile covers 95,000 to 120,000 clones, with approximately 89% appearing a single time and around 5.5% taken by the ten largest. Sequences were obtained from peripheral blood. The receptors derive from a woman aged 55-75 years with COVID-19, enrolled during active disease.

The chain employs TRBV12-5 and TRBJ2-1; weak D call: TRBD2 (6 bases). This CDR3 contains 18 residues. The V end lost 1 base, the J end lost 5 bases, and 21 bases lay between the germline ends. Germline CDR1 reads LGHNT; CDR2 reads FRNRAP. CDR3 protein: CASGLETPGLAVDNEQFF. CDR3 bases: TGTGCTAGTGGTTTGGAAACTCCGGGACTTGCCGTGGACAATGAGCAGTTCTTC. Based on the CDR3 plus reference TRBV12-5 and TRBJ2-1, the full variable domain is DARVTQTPRHKVTEMGQEVTMRCQPILGHNTVFWYRQTMMQGLELLAYFRNRAPLDDSGMPKDRFSAEMPDATLATLKIQPSEPRDSAVYFCASGLETPGLAVDNEQFFGPGTRLTVL.

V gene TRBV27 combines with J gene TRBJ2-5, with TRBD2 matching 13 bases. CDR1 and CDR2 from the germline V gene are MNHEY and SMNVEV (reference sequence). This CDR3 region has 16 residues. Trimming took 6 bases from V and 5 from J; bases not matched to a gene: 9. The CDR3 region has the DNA TGTGCCAGCAGCAGTGGGACTAGCGGGGATCGTGAGACCCAGTACTTC. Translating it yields CASSSGTSGDRETQYF.

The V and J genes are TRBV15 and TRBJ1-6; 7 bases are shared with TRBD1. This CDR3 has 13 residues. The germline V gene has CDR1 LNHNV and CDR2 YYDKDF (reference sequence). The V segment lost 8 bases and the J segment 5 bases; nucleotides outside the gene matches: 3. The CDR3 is CATRTGNNSPLHF. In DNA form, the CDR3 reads TGTGCCACCCGGACAGGCAATAATTCACCCCTCCACTTT.

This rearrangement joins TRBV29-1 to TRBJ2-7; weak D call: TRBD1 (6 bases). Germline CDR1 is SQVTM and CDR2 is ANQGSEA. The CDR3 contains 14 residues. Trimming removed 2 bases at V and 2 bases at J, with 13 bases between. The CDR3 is CSVESLQGAYEQYF. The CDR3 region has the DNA TGCAGCGTTGAATCCTTACAGGGCGCCTACGAGCAGTACTTC.

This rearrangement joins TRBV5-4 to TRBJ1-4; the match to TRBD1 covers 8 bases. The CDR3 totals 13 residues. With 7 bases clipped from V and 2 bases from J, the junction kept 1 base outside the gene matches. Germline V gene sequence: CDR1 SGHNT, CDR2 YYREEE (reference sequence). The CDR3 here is CASGQGTNEKLFF. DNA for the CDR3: TGTGCCAGCGGACAGGGCACTAATGAAAAACTGTTTTTT.

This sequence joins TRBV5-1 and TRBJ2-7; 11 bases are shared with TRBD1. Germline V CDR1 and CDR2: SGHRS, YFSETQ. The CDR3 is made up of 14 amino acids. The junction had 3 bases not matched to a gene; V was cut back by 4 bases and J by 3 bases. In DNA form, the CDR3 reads TGCGCCAGCAGCCAGGGACAGGGGGGCTACGAGCAGTACTTC. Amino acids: CASSQGQGGYEQYF.

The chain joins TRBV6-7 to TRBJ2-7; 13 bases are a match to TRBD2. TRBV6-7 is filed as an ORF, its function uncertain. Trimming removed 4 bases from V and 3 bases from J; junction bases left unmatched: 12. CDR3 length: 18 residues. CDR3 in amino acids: CASSFVLAGGRRNYEQYF. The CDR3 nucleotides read TGTGCCAGCAGTTTCGTACTAGCGGGGGGGCGAAGGAACTACGAGCAGTACTTC.

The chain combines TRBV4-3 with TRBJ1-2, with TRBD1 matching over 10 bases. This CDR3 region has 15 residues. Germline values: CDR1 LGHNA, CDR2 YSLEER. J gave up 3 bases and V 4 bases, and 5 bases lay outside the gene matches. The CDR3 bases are TGCGCCAGCAGCCCAAGACAGGGGGCCTACTATGGCTACACCTTC. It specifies CASSPRQGAYYGYTF.